Sequencing of this T cell receptor (beta chain) was carried out in a study of T cells after yellow fever vaccination. CDR3 length equals 15 residues. The V end lost 0 bases, the J end lost 5 bases, and 13 bases lay between the germline ends. Germline values: CDR1 SEHNR, CDR2 FQNEAQ (reference sequence). Each CDR3 protein is one row after TCRdb ran MiXCR on the 5' RACE reads. The top ten clones hold more than 15% of a sample with some 320,000 distinct CDR3 sequences, approximately 9% of them seen once. The chain joins TRBV7-9 to TRBJ1-2, with unresolved D. The material sequenced was PBMCs, taken on the day of the first yellow fever vaccination. This clonotype was sampled from a man aged 18 to 29 who received the YFV17D yellow fever vaccine. CDR3 region: CASSLAPLSSYGYTF. CDR3 DNA sequence: TGTGCCAGCAGCTTAGCCCCCCTCAGCTCTTATGGCTACACCTTC.